What follows are 6 T cell receptor beta chains derived from one specimen sequenced in a study of cytomegalovirus exposure and HLA in healthy donors. The PCR made use of 60 Vbeta and 13 Jbeta primers. The method was immunoSEQ multiplex PCR; TCRdb's version includes in-frame clones alone and lacks a portion of them. The table lists 210,000 or so clones, around 79% of them singletons, with around 1.8% in the top ten. The sample was PBMCs. The receptors here all came from a young man in good health and CMV-seronegative.

V usage is TRBV7-2 and J usage is TRBJ1-5; D is perhaps TRBD1 (5 bases). CDR1 SGHTA and CDR2 FQGNSA come from the germline V gene. The CDR3 runs to 16 residues. V lost 1 base, J lost 0 bases, and 10 bases lay in between. In nucleotides, the CDR3 is TGTGCCAGCAGCTTAGGGGGACTTCATAGCAATCAGCCCCAGCATTTT. Translation gives CASSLGGLHSNQPQHF.

This chain uses TRBV10-1 with TRBJ2-5; 8 nucleotides align to TRBD1. In germline, CDR1 is WNHNN, CDR2 SYGVQD (reference sequence). This CDR3 has 15 residues. V lost 6 bases, J lost 4 bases, and 10 bases stayed unmatched. The CDR3 is CASREFLQGGETQYF. CDR3 sequence (DNA): TGCGCCAGCAGGGAATTTCTACAGGGGGGAGAGACCCAGTACTTC.

This clone was found a few times. The chain is built from TRBV9 and TRBJ2-1; 11 nucleotides match TRBD1. The CDR3 extends over 16 amino acids. Germline CDR1 is SGDLS and CDR2 is YYNGEE. J lost 3 bases, V lost 2 bases, and 4 bases had no gene match. DNA for the CDR3: TGTGCCAGCAGCGTCGGGACAGGGGGGGACTACAATGAGCAGTTCTTC. This gives the protein CASSVGTGGDYNEQFF.

This chain links TRBV2 with TRBJ1-6; D call uncertain. The CDR3 loop spans 14 amino acids. Trimming left V 4 bases short and J 5 bases short, with 9 bases between. Germline V gene sequence: CDR1 SNHLY, CDR2 FYNNEI. In DNA, the CDR3 is TGTGCCAGCAGTGTGCGGCAAGATAATTCACCCCTCCACTTT. Its translation: CASSVRQDNSPLHF.

Written as DNA, the CDR3 is TGTGCCAGCTCACCTCGGGACAGGTCGGCTGAGCAGTTCTTC. Translating gives CASSPRDRSAEQFF. The V gene is TRBV18, the J gene TRBJ2-1, with TRBD1 matching 8 bases. The CDR3 sequence is 14 residues long. Unmatched junction bases numbered 7, after V lost 3 bases and J lost 9 bases. Per the germline V gene, CDR1 is KGHSH and CDR2 is LQKENI.

V usage is TRBV10-3 and J usage is TRBJ2-7; the match to TRBD1 covers 8 bases. Germline V gene lookup returns CDR1 ENHRY and CDR2 SYGVKD. J was trimmed by 0 bases and V by 3 bases; bases with no gene match: 13. The CDR3 is made up of 18 amino acids. CDR3 DNA: TGTGCCATCAGTGATTGGTTCAGGGGGCGGACCAGCTCCTACGAGCAGTACTTC. Its translation: CAISDWFRGRTSSYEQYF.